This TCR gamma chain was profiled in a study of gamma-delta chains in newborns, infants, children. TCRdb called clones from the reads again using CATT. The repertoire holds about 1,200 gamma-chain clones, with about 2.5% as singletons. The germline CDR1 and CDR2 sequences are VTNTFY and YDVSTARD (reference sequence). The CDR3 is made up of 12 amino acids. The V segment lost 5 bases and the J segment 6 bases; nucleotides outside the gene matches: 7. Details on this clone: This DNA's translation and the protein TCRdb lists, from a much larger clone, do not match at residue 7, likely due to a read error; the protein shown is translated from the DNA.

This sequence originates from a child who was a newborn, infant or young child, either healthy, febrile or measles-vaccinated (not recorded which). The rearrangement joins TRGV3 to TRGJ1 or TRGJ2. The source material was blood. CDR3 sequence: CATWGTCYKKLF. For the CDR3, the DNA is TGTGCCACCTGGGGAACTTGTTATAAGAAACTCTTT.